These 19 T cell receptor beta chains were sequenced from one sample in a study of CD8 T cells in ankylosing spondylitis. TCRdb ran MiXCR on the 5' RACE reads and lists one entry per CDR3 protein. Among about 300,000 distinct CDR3 sequences listed, under 14% were seen once. Sequences were obtained from blood, either unsorted or a sorted T cell fraction (not recorded which). Receptor source: a female donor with ankylosing spondylitis or in good health (not recorded which).

The chain links TRBV3-1 to TRBJ1-3; maybe TRBD1 (6 bases). The CDR3 has 15 amino acids. The germline V gene encodes CDR1 LGHDT and CDR2 YNNKEL (reference sequence). Trimming removed 4 bases from V and 1 base from J, with 11 bases in between. The CDR3 region has the DNA TGTGCCAGCAGCCTGTATCAGGGGTCTGGAAACACCATATATTTT. Translation gives CASSLYQGSGNTIYF.

J is TRBJ2-2 and V is TRBV7-2; possible D gene TRBD2, 6 bases. This CDR3 contains 17 residues. CDR1 SGHTA and CDR2 FQGNSA come from the germline V gene. Trimming left V 0 bases short and J 4 bases short, with 15 bases between. The CDR3 is CASSLADRGLGTGELFF. In DNA form, the CDR3 reads TGTGCCAGCAGCTTAGCGGATCGGGGGTTAGGCACCGGGGAGCTGTTTTTT.

This clonotype was picked up a small number of times. This could be a read error, since a much larger clone is one nucleotide away. The rearrangement joins TRBV6-6 to TRBJ1-2; perhaps TRBD1 as D (5 bases). The CDR3 extends over 13 amino acids. The V gene's germline CDR1 is MNHNY and CDR2 SVGAGI (reference sequence). The CDR3 sequence is CASSFDRNYGDTF. Here the CDR3 DNA reads TGTGCCAGCAGTTTCGACAGAAACTATGGCGACACCTTC.

At least ten counts were recorded for this clonotype. CDR3 loop: CASSEEGNGNQPQHF. Written as DNA, the CDR3 is TGTGCCAGCAGTGAAGAGGGAAACGGCAATCAGCCCCAGCATTTT. The chain joins TRBV25-1 to TRBJ1-5, with D hard to call. The CDR3 runs 15 residues. CDR1 MGHDK and CDR2 SYGVNS come from the germline V gene. Trimming cost V 2 bases and J 2 bases, with 10 bases left between them.

This clonotype was observed many times. This chain connects TRBV24-1 to TRBJ1-5; unclear D gene. The germline gives CDR1 KGHDR, CDR2 SFDVKD. The CDR3 spans 16 residues. Trimming took off 2 bases at V and 3 bases at J, with 13 bases between the two ends. CDR3 in amino acids: CATSDSEHLFNQPQHF. The CDR3 bases are TGTGCCACCAGTGATTCGGAACATCTCTTCAATCAGCCCCAGCATTTT.

This clonotype was picked up many times. The rearrangement uses TRBV10-3 and TRBJ2-5; 9 bases fit TRBD2. This CDR3 region has 13 residues. CDR1 is ENHRY, CDR2 SYGVKD, per germline. Trimming cost V 4 bases and J 5 bases; bases outside gene matches: 2. Written as DNA, the CDR3 is TGTGCCATCAGTGGCGGGAGGGCCGAGACCCAGTACTTC. Translating gives CAISGGRAETQYF.

The chain joins TRBV5-1 to TRBJ2-7; D may be TRBD1 (6 bases). V was pared by 2 bases and J by 1 base, with 10 bases between. The CDR3 extends over 14 amino acids. Germline values: CDR1 SGHRS, CDR2 YFSETQ. The CDR3 bases are TGCGCCAGCAGCTTCCGGGACAAATCCTACGAGCAGTACTTC. This sequence encodes CASSFRDKSYEQYF.

The V and J genes are TRBV5-3 and TRBJ1-1; weak D call: TRBD1 (5 bases). TRBV5-3 counts as an open reading frame of uncertain function. With 4 bases removed from V and 9 bases from J, the gap between germline ends came to 10 bases. The CDR3 has 11 amino acids. In DNA form, the CDR3 reads TGTGCCAGAAGCCGGGACCTCCAAGCTTTCTTT. This codes for CARSRDLQAFF.

This clonotype was observed at least ten times. The chain joins TRBV30 to TRBJ2-2; D possibly corresponds to TRBD2 (5 bases). The CDR3 length is 12 residues. Germline CDR1 and CDR2: GTSNPN and SVGIG (reference sequence). Trimming stripped 8 bases from V and 3 bases from J, with 10 bases between. CDR3 protein: CARGKDTGELFF. The CDR3, as DNA: TGTGCCAGAGGGAAAGACACCGGGGAGCTGTTTTTT.

There are many counts of this clonotype. The chain recombines TRBV12-3 or TRBV12-4 with TRBJ2-2; D is perhaps TRBD2 (6 bases). The V and J ends lost 3 bases and 6 bases respectively, with 11 bases between them. The CDR3 has 14 amino acids. DNA for the CDR3: TGTGCCAGCAGTTTGCGGCGGGGCCCCGGGGAGCTGTTTTTT. Residues: CASSLRRGPGELFF.

This clonotype was found many times. The CDR3 loop reads CASSPQTEKFYGYTF. CDR3 in DNA: TGCGCCAGCAGCCCCCAGACAGAGAAGTTTTATGGCTACACCTTC. J is TRBJ1-2 and V is TRBV4-1; D possibly corresponds to TRBD1 (5 bases). This CDR3 comprises 15 residues. V lost 4 bases and J 5 bases, leaving 17 bases between the germline ends. Germline lookup yields CDR1 MGHRA and CDR2 YSYEKL.

The V call is TRBV12-3 or TRBV12-4, the J call TRBJ2-7; tentative D call: TRBD1 (5 bases). The CDR3 is made up of 15 amino acids. The V end lost 3 bases, the J end lost 6 bases, and 18 bases lay between the germline ends. CDR3 DNA: TGTGCCAGCAGTTTCCGACAGACCCCTACGATCGAGCAGTACTTC. This gives the protein CASSFRQTPTIEQYF.

This clonotype was counted at least ten times. The J gene is TRBJ1-2, the V gene TRBV20-1, with TRBD1 identical over 12 bases. Trimming removed 6 bases from V and 7 bases from J; junction bases left unmatched: 9. Germline assignment: CDR1 DFQATT and CDR2 SNEGSKA (reference sequence). The CDR3 consists of 14 residues. CDR3 in DNA: TGCAGTGCCCCGGGACAGGGGGCCCACTCTGGCTACACCTTC. It specifies CSAPGQGAHSGYTF.

This clonotype came up many times. The gene calls are TRBV12-3 or TRBV12-4 and TRBJ2-7, with TRBD1 as a possible D gene (6 bases). The V gene lost 8 bases and the J gene lost 2 bases, with 16 bases spanning the gap. The CDR3 loop spans 14 amino acids. CDR3 sequence: CASGDNRVPYEQYF. CDR3 coding DNA: TGTGCCAGCGGAGACAACAGGGTCCCCTACGAGCAGTACTTC.

The chain has TRBV20-1 and TRBJ2-7, with TRBD2 as a possible D gene (6 bases). With 3 bases removed from V and 0 bases from J, the gap between germline ends came to 9 bases. CDR3 length: 13 residues. Germline-derived CDR1 and CDR2 are DFQATT and SNEGSKA (reference sequence). The CDR3 nucleotides are TGCAGTGCTAGGGGAGGCCCCTCCTACGAGCAGTACTTC. Its protein product is CSARGGPSYEQYF.

This clonotype was seen ten or more times. The DNA for the CDR3 is TGTGCCAGCAGCTCAATAGCGGGAGGTGCCGAGCAGTTCTTC. It yields the protein CASSSIAGGAEQFF. The chain links TRBV7-2 to TRBJ2-1; 10 positions match TRBD2. Germline V lookup: CDR1 SGHTA, CDR2 FQGNSA. The CDR3 length is 14 residues. V shed 4 bases, J shed 10 bases, and the junction held 7 bases outside the gene matches.

In its sample, this clonotype was seen many times. The chain couples TRBV27 to TRBJ2-3, with a weak D call TRBD2 (7 bases). The V and J ends lost 4 bases and 2 bases respectively, with 16 bases between them. Germline V gene sequence: CDR1 MNHEY, CDR2 SMNVEV (reference sequence). This CDR3 has 16 amino acids. The CDR3 here is CASSWGGGQYTDTQYF. For the CDR3, the DNA is TGTGCCAGCAGTTGGGGGGGAGGACAGTACACAGATACGCAGTATTTT.

This clonotype was observed at least ten times. The chain couples TRBV28 to TRBJ1-2; the D gene is possibly TRBD1 (6 bases). The CDR3 sequence is 13 residues long. CDR1 and CDR2 (germline): MDHEN, SYDVKM. Trimming cost V 7 bases and J 8 bases, with 17 bases left between them. CDR3 residues: CASNFLGAGGYTF. CDR3 DNA sequence: TGTGCCAGCAACTTCTTGGGGGCGGGGGGCTACACCTTC.

The sample holds many counts of this clonotype. The genes are TRBV28 and TRBJ2-1; D is ambiguous. CDR3 size: 12 residues. Trimming removed 5 bases from V and 10 bases from J, with 12 bases in between. CDR1 is MDHEN and CDR2 is SYDVKM in the germline V gene. CDR3 coding DNA: TGTGCCAGCAGTCCCGGCCCCGGGGAGCAGTTCTTC. This translates into CASSPGPGEQFF. The whole variable domain, filled in from reference TRBV28 and TRBJ2-1, reads DVKVTQSSRYLVKRTGEKVFLECVQDMDHENMFWYRQDPGLGLRLIYFSYDVKMKEKGDIPEGYSVSREKKERFSLILESASTNQTSMYLCASSPGPGEQFFGPGTRLTVL.